This T cell receptor beta chain was documented in a study of tumor-infiltrating lymphocytes in localized non-small cell lung cancer. General study findings and limits: TCRbeta sequencing showed higher T cell infiltration in tumors than uninvolved lung. No link was found between tumor T-cell fraction and recurrence-free survival.

Measured with immunoSEQ multiplex PCR; TCRdb has only the in-frame clones, and not every one. The sample holds roughly 14,000 clones, 75% seen once. The CDR3 runs to 16 residues. The germline V gene encodes CDR1 MDHEN and CDR2 SYDVKM. The V end lost 4 bases, the J end lost 6 bases, and 22 bases lay between the germline ends. A remark on this clone: Its antigen is not known.

This clonotype was obtained from a human donor with non-small cell lung cancer. The sample taken for sequencing was lung tumor tissue. The chain joins TRBV28 to TRBJ2-7; D is perhaps TRBD1 (6 bases). CDR3 sequence (DNA): TGTGCCAGCAGTTCACCGTCAACCGGGACACAGAGCGAGCAGTACTTC. Its protein is CASSSPSTGTQSEQYF.